The rows below give T cell receptor beta chains drawn from one sample of a study of blood T cell repertoires in COVID-19. Sequencing was performed with immunoSEQ multiplex PCR; in TCRdb, only in-frame clones are kept and a portion is missing. This repertoire shows some 96,000 clones, about nine tenths found once; its top ten account for approximately 2.2%. The sequencing input was peripheral blood. The receptors shown here come from a man in his fifties with active COVID-19. Both conserved end residues are part of each CDR3. D genes are given only for firm matches. Part of the rows lack a size; the others show once, few, many or a class for expanded clones.

DNA: TGTGCCAGCTCACCACCGGGCGACACCGGGGAGCTGTTTTTT
CDR3: CASSPPGDTGELFF
size: NA
V: TRBV18
D: NA
J: TRBJ2-2

DNA: TGTGCCAGCTCTCCTCTTAGCGTGGACCTCGACTATAATTCACCCCTCCACTTT
CDR3: CASSPLSVDLDYNSPLHF
size: NA
V: TRBV18
D: NA
J: TRBJ1-6

DNA: TGCGCCAGCAGCTTAGGGGACAGGTCGACCGGGGAGCTGTTTTTT
CDR3: CASSLGDRSTGELFF
size: NA
V: TRBV5-1
D: TRBD1
J: TRBJ2-2

DNA: TGTGCCAGTGTCCGTTCGCCGGGACTAGCGGGAGTAGGAGATACGCAGTATTTT
CDR3: CASVRSPGLAGVGDTQYF
size: few
V: TRBV7-2
D: TRBD2
J: TRBJ2-3

DNA: TGTGCCAGCAGGGGGGGGAGGGGCGACTATCAGCCCCAGCATTTT
CDR3: CASRGGRGDYQPQHF
size: once
V: TRBV2
D: NA
J: TRBJ1-5

DNA: TGTGCCAGCAGTGAAGAGGGACTAACAACCGGGGAGCTGTTTTTT
CDR3: CASSEEGLTTGELFF
size: NA
V: TRBV6-1
D: TRBD2
J: TRBJ2-2

DNA: TGTGCCAGCAGCCAATCTCTTACAGGGAGCAATGAGCAGTTCTTC
CDR3: CASSQSLTGSNEQFF
size: NA
V: TRBV3-1/TRBV3-2
D: NA
J: TRBJ2-1

DNA: TGTGCCAGCGAGGGGACAGGGGGGATCTACAATTCACCCCTCCACTTT
CDR3: CASEGTGGIYNSPLHF
size: NA
V: TRBV19
D: TRBD1
J: TRBJ1-6

DNA: TGCAGCGTGGGACAGGGGGCGCTGAACACTGAAGCTTTCTTT
CDR3: CSVGQGALNTEAFF
size: NA
V: TRBV29-1
D: TRBD1
J: TRBJ1-1

DNA: TGTGCCAGCAGCTTAGTGTCAGGGGGCGGGGGCACTGAAGCTTTCTTT
CDR3: CASSLVSGGGGTEAFF
size: few
V: TRBV11-2
D: TRBD1
J: TRBJ1-1

DNA: TGCGCCAGCAGCTTGATCGCGGGGGGGCCTCGAGAAGAGCAGTTCTTC
CDR3: CASSLIAGGPREEQFF
size: NA
V: TRBV5-1
D: TRBD2
J: TRBJ2-1

DNA: TGTGCCAGCAGTCCCTACCCGGCTCTCGGGTATGGCTACACCTTC
CDR3: CASSPYPALGYGYTF
size: NA
V: TRBV27
D: NA
J: TRBJ1-2

DNA: TGTGCCAGCAGGGACACGGGACAGGGTAAGAGCACTGAAGCTTTCTTT
CDR3: CASRDTGQGKSTEAFF
size: NA
V: TRBV2
D: TRBD1
J: TRBJ1-1

DNA: TGTGCCACCAAGGGGACCTATAATTCACCCCTCCACTTT
CDR3: CATKGTYNSPLHF
size: few
V: TRBV14
D: NA
J: TRBJ1-6

DNA: TGTGCCAGCAGTGAAGGGACAGCGAACAATTCACCCCTCCACTTT
CDR3: CASSEGTANNSPLHF
size: NA
V: TRBV6-1
D: NA
J: TRBJ1-6

DNA: TGTGCCAGCAGCCTACAGGGACCAGATACGCAGTATTTT
CDR3: CASSLQGPDTQYF
size: NA
V: TRBV11-2
D: NA
J: TRBJ2-3

DNA: TGTGCCAGCAGCCAGACTGGGACTGAAGCTTTCTTT
CDR3: CASSQTGTEAFF
size: NA
V: TRBV3-1/TRBV3-2
D: NA
J: TRBJ1-1

DNA: TGTGCCAGCAGCGTAGGGCAGGCTCGAGATGGAAACACCATATATTTT
CDR3: CASSVGQARDGNTIYF
size: NA
V: TRBV9
D: NA
J: TRBJ1-3

DNA: TGCAGCGTTAATGCGGGGTCGGGTGAGCAGTTCTTC
CDR3: CSVNAGSGEQFF
size: NA
V: TRBV29-1
D: NA
J: TRBJ2-1

DNA: TGTGCCAGCAGGCCGGGTCCAGAGTCCTACGAGCAGTACTTC
CDR3: CASRPGPESYEQYF
size: few
V: TRBV7-9
D: NA
J: TRBJ2-7

DNA: TGTGCCAGCAGCTCCAACCCCAGCGGGAGGGCTTCGTCCGGGGAGCTGTTTTTT
CDR3: CASSSNPSGRASSGELFF
size: NA
V: TRBV11-3
D: TRBD2
J: TRBJ2-2

DNA: TGTGCCAGCAGCCCGCTAGCGAACTCAGATACGCAGTATTTT
CDR3: CASSPLANSDTQYF
size: once
V: TRBV7-3
D: NA
J: TRBJ2-3

DNA: TGTGCCAGTAGTATTAAGGGGCTGGATACGCAGTATTTT
CDR3: CASSIKGLDTQYF
size: few
V: TRBV19
D: NA
J: TRBJ2-3

DNA: TGTGCCAGCAGTTTATTGGTACTAGCAGGAAACACCGGGGAGCTGTTTTTT
CDR3: CASSLLVLAGNTGELFF
size: NA
V: TRBV27
D: NA
J: TRBJ2-2

DNA: TGCGCCAGCAACCGACAGGGGACTAGCGGGAGCTTCCCCTCCTACAATGAGCAGTTCTTC
CDR3: CASNRQGTSGSFPSYNEQFF
size: NA
V: TRBV5-1
D: TRBD2
J: TRBJ2-1

DNA: TGTGCCAGTAGTATACAGGCCCAAGAGACCCAGTACTTC
CDR3: CASSIQAQETQYF
size: NA
V: TRBV19
D: NA
J: TRBJ2-5

DNA: TGTGCCAGCAGTGAACCTGCGCTACAGGGGGAAGAGACCCAGTACTTC
CDR3: CASSEPALQGEETQYF
size: NA
V: TRBV2
D: TRBD1
J: TRBJ2-5

DNA: TGTGCCAGTAGTATAGGGCAGGGAATCGATCAGCCCCAGCATTTT
CDR3: CASSIGQGIDQPQHF
size: NA
V: TRBV19
D: NA
J: TRBJ1-5

DNA: TGTGCCAGCAGCGTTCTACAGGGGAACACTGAAGCTTTCTTT
CDR3: CASSVLQGNTEAFF
size: once
V: TRBV9
D: NA
J: TRBJ1-1

DNA: TGCGCCAGCAGCTTGGAGGACTATAGGTCAGGGAGGGCCACAGATACGCAGTATTTT
CDR3: CASSLEDYRSGRATDTQYF
size: NA
V: TRBV5-1
D: TRBD2
J: TRBJ2-3

DNA: TGTGCCAGCAGCCCGGCTAGCGGTTCCTACAATGAGCAGTTCTTC
CDR3: CASSPASGSYNEQFF
size: NA
V: TRBV4-2
D: TRBD2
J: TRBJ2-1

DNA: TGTGCCAGCAGGTTAACAGGGGGCCAAGAGACCCAGTACTTC
CDR3: CASRLTGGQETQYF
size: NA
V: TRBV7-6
D: TRBD1
J: TRBJ2-5

DNA: TGTGCCAGCAGCCAAGCCGGGACAGGGGTAAACGTCCTGACTTTC
CDR3: CASSQAGTGVNVLTF
size: NA
V: TRBV3-1/TRBV3-2
D: TRBD1
J: TRBJ2-6

DNA: TGTGCCAGTAGTCCTAGAGGTGGGACAGTTAATAATTCACCCCTCCACTTT
CDR3: CASSPRGGTVNNSPLHF
size: NA
V: TRBV19
D: TRBD1
J: TRBJ1-6

DNA: TGTGCCAGCAGTTTTTCGGGGAGGGAAAAAGCTTTCTTT
CDR3: CASSFSGREKAFF
size: NA
V: TRBV12-3/TRBV12-4
D: NA
J: TRBJ1-1

DNA: TGCGCCAGCAGCCAATTTGCGGGTACAACAGATACGCAGTATTTT
CDR3: CASSQFAGTTDTQYF
size: many
V: TRBV4-1
D: NA
J: TRBJ2-3

DNA: TGTGCCAGCAGCCCGTGGACAGGGAACACTGAAGCTTTCTTT
CDR3: CASSPWTGNTEAFF
size: NA
V: TRBV7-7
D: TRBD1
J: TRBJ1-1

DNA: TGTGCCAGCAGCCCCGACAGGGGGACCTACGAGCAGTACTTC
CDR3: CASSPDRGTYEQYF
size: NA
V: TRBV5-4
D: TRBD1
J: TRBJ2-7

DNA: TGTGCCTCTCGCGGGGTGGGGACTGAAGCTTTCTTT
CDR3: CASRGVGTEAFF
size: NA
V: TRBV2
D: NA
J: TRBJ1-1

DNA: TGTGCCAGTAGTATGACAGGGTCCCAAGAGACCCAGTACTTC
CDR3: CASSMTGSQETQYF
size: NA
V: TRBV19
D: TRBD1
J: TRBJ2-5

DNA: TGTGCCAGCAGACCAACACAGGGCTCCACTGAAGCTTTCTTT
CDR3: CASRPTQGSTEAFF
size: NA
V: TRBV28
D: NA
J: TRBJ1-1

DNA: TGTGCCAGTAGCAAGAGGGGACAGGGTACCAACGAGCAGTACTTC
CDR3: CASSKRGQGTNEQYF
size: NA
V: TRBV19
D: TRBD1
J: TRBJ2-7

DNA: TGTGCCAGTAGTATTAGAGACGGGACAGGCAATCAGCCCCAGCATTTT
CDR3: CASSIRDGTGNQPQHF
size: NA
V: TRBV19
D: TRBD1
J: TRBJ1-5

DNA: TGTGCCAGCTCACGAGGACTAGCGGGCCTCAATGAGCAGTTCTTC
CDR3: CASSRGLAGLNEQFF
size: NA
V: TRBV18
D: TRBD2
J: TRBJ2-1

DNA: TGTGCCAGCAGCTTGGGCGGGTCAGACACCGGGGAGCTGTTTTTT
CDR3: CASSLGGSDTGELFF
size: NA
V: TRBV5-4
D: NA
J: TRBJ2-2

DNA: TGTGCCAGCAGCTTGGACAGGGGGCGAAACACTGAAGCTTTCTTT
CDR3: CASSLDRGRNTEAFF
size: NA
V: TRBV7-6
D: TRBD1
J: TRBJ1-1

DNA: TGTGCCAGCAGTTTGAGGGCAGAGTCACCCCTCCACTTT
CDR3: CASSLRAESPLHF
size: NA
V: TRBV12-3/TRBV12-4
D: NA
J: TRBJ1-6

DNA: TGTGCCAGCAGTCTCCCCCCAGGGGAGCAGTACTTC
CDR3: CASSLPPGEQYF
size: NA
V: TRBV12-3/TRBV12-4
D: NA
J: TRBJ2-7

DNA: TGCGCCAGCAGCTTGGACAGGGGATCCTCTGGCTACACCTTC
CDR3: CASSLDRGSSGYTF
size: NA
V: TRBV5-1
D: TRBD1
J: TRBJ1-2

DNA: TGTGCCAGCAGTTTTTCCGCCTACAATGAGCAGTTCTTC
CDR3: CASSFSAYNEQFF
size: once
V: TRBV12-3/TRBV12-4
D: NA
J: TRBJ2-1

DNA: TGTGCCAGCCTCCTTCGGGGGAACACTGAAGCTTTCTTT
CDR3: CASLLRGNTEAFF
size: NA
V: TRBV5-4
D: NA
J: TRBJ1-1

DNA: TGTGCCAGCAGTTTAAAGACAAATTCACCCCTCCACTTT
CDR3: CASSLKTNSPLHF
size: NA
V: TRBV27
D: NA
J: TRBJ1-6

DNA: TGTGCCAGCAGTCTGGACAGGGACGGGGAAAAACTGTTTTTT
CDR3: CASSLDRDGEKLFF
size: NA
V: TRBV2
D: TRBD1
J: TRBJ1-4